This TCR beta chain emerged from a study of glioma-infiltrating T cells listed by TCRdb under 2016. With respect to the entire study: TCR alpha- and beta-chain repertoires were sequenced from glioma tissue, non-neoplastic brain tissue and matched peripheral blood mononuclear cells. Three low-grade glioma patients, fewer than 10 primary glioblastoma patients, and three non-glioma patients who contributed non-neoplastic brain tissue made up the paired cohort. Each tissue-infiltrating repertoire was compared with the same patient's peripheral blood repertoire to measure divergence between tissue and blood T-cell populations. Summary of the overall study and its limitations: VJ-independent divergence between tissue and blood was found to be below expectation in non-neoplastic patients but above expectation in all gliomas, particularly low-grade gliomas. The group comparisons were based on small numbers of patients: three non-neoplastic, three low-grade glioma and roughly eight glioblastoma patients. Only a very small number of CDR3 sequences turned up in both tissue and blood, a result put down to high CDR3 diversity combined with limited sampling.

The iRepertoire nested amplicon-rescue multiplex PCR (arm-PCR) platform was used to amplify TCR alpha and beta CDR3 regions from RNA. One-step reverse transcription and amplification used about 90-450 ng of tissue mRNA or PBMC total RNA as input. Following bead purification, Illumina adapters were added through a secondary multiplex PCR, and the libraries were then gel-purified between 200 and 400 bp. Demultiplexing relied on internal 6-nucleotide barcodes carried by the libraries. Sequencing of the libraries was done on an Illumina MiSeq using 2x220 or 2x250 nucleotide paired-end reads. In the source study's methods: Paired reads were merged with FLASH 1.2.11 and aligned to the GRCh37 human genome with BWA-MEM before extracting TRA and TRB reads. V and J assignment used an IMGT-derived reference of cassette sequences and CDR3 motifs that included pseudogenes. Three-frame translation of reads was performed, and productive CDR3s were defined as those with a C...FGXG motif and no stop codons. Clonotypes were defined as unique combinations of V-J cassette pair and CDR3 amino acid sequence. Filtering of reads was based on Hamming distance, with the threshold set by the sequence error rate of each sample in mapped regions. In TCRdb, the public reads were trimmed at Q25 with fastp and aligned with MiXCR, with productive beta chains retained. All rows with the same CDR3 protein become a single entry with the most common DNA and genes. In this record, the V and J calls reflect TCRdb's handling and not the investigators' own analysis. This sample holds approximately 90,000 distinct CDR3 sequences; approximately 22% were observed only once. The ten top clones hold roughly 7% of the sample.

From cysteine to phenylalanine, the CDR3 is 15 amino acids long. The only DNA kept is the CDR3, 45 bases in frame from the first base. The germline V gene (reference sequence) gives CDR1 as DFQATT and CDR2 as SNEGSKA. Cut back by 7 bases and 5 bases, the V and J ends lie 21 bases apart. Points on this clonotype: The antigen this receptor binds is unknown. Base qualities are not provided; no much larger clone lies one nucleotide away.

The sequence links TRBV20-1 to TRBJ1-5; the D gene cannot be resolved reliably. Sample: glioma tissue, nonneoplastic brain tissue, or PBMCs (not recorded which). This sequence was found in a human donor with low-grade glioma or glioblastoma, undergoing nonglioma brain surgery, or in good health (not recorded which). The DNA sequence is TGCAGTGATTTGAGAGGTAGCACAGTTGATCAGCCCCAGCATTTT. Its translation reads: CSDLRGSTVDQPQHF.